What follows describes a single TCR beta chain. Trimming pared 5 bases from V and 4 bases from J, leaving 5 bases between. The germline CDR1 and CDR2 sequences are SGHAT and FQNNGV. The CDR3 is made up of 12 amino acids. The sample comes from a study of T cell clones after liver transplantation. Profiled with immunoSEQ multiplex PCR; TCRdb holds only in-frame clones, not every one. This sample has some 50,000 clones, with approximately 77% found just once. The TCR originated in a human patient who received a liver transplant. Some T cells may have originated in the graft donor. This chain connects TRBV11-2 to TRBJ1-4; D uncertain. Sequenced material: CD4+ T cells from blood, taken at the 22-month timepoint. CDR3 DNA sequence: TGTGCCAGCAGCCCCTATAATGAAAAACTGTTTTTT. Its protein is CASSPYNEKLFF.